This is a list of T cell receptor beta chains from one sample in a study of blood T cell repertoires in COVID-19. The method was immunoSEQ multiplex PCR; TCRdb's version includes in-frame clones alone and lacks a portion of them. The sample consists of 250,000 to 350,000 clones, more than 80% of them appearing once. The specimen was peripheral blood. Receptor source: a woman aged 45-59 years with COVID-19, enrolled during active disease. The CDR3 runs from the conserved cysteine through the conserved F or W. A D gene is named only where the DNA matches it firmly. A row's size may be missing; if present it is once, few, many or a size class.

j_call | v_call | d_call | clone_size | cdr3_aa | cdr3_nt
TRBJ2-5 | TRBV15 | NA | NA | CATGALGGTQYF | TGTGCCACCGGAGCGTTAGGGGGGACCCAGTACTTC
TRBJ1-4 | TRBV24-1 | NA | NA | CATSDPRLGNEKLFF | TGTGCCACCAGTGATCCTAGGTTGGGTAATGAAAAACTGTTTTTT
TRBJ2-5 | TRBV4-1 | NA | NA | CASSQGHLQETQYF | TGCGCCAGCAGCCAAGGACACCTCCAAGAGACCCAGTACTTC
TRBJ2-7 | TRBV27 | NA | NA | CASRTGSYEQYF | TGTGCCAGCAGAACAGGCTCCTACGAGCAGTACTTC
TRBJ1-1 | TRBV11-2 | NA | NA | CASSSHIRVSGTEAFF | TGTGCCAGCAGCTCACACATCAGGGTTTCGGGCACTGAAGCTTTCTTT
TRBJ2-3 | TRBV19 | NA | NA | CASRRLVSHQDTQYF | TGTGCCAGTAGGCGACTAGTCAGTCATCAAGATACGCAGTATTTT
TRBJ2-7 | TRBV11-3 | NA | NA | CASSLASESSYEQYF | TGTGCCAGCAGCTTAGCTAGCGAAAGCTCCTACGAGCAGTACTTC
TRBJ2-7 | TRBV28 | TRBD1 | NA | CASSQTGFEQYF | TGTGCCAGCAGTCAGACAGGGTTCGAGCAGTACTTC
TRBJ2-1 | TRBV14 | TRBD2 | NA | CASSPFLSGRFNEQFF | TGTGCCAGCAGCCCCTTCCTGAGCGGGAGGTTTAATGAGCAGTTCTTC
TRBJ2-3 | TRBV24-1 | NA | NA | CATSGGVLSDTQYF | TGTGCCACCAGTGGGGGCGTATTATCAGATACGCAGTATTTT
TRBJ2-2 | TRBV27 | NA | NA | CASSGRVNTGELFF | TGTGCCAGCAGTGGCAGGGTAAACACCGGGGAGCTGTTTTTT
TRBJ2-7 | TRBV10-3 | NA | NA | CAIRGTYEQYF | TGTGCCATCAGGGGCACCTACGAGCAGTACTTC
TRBJ2-7 | TRBV11-2 | NA | NA | CASSGTLVQAYEQYF | TGTGCCAGCAGCGGGACTCTTGTTCAGGCGTACGAGCAGTACTTC
TRBJ2-2 | TRBV2 | TRBD2 | NA | CASSPPSGRGAGELFF | TGTGCCAGCAGTCCCCCTAGCGGGAGGGGGGCCGGGGAGCTGTTTTTT
TRBJ1-5 | TRBV19 | NA | few | CASNGGLGNQPQHF | TGTGCCAGCAATGGGGGCCTCGGCAATCAGCCCCAGCATTTT
TRBJ2-7 | TRBV30 | TRBD2 | NA | CAYGRGGAFHEQYF | TGTGCCTACGGACGGGGGGGCGCGTTCCACGAGCAGTACTTC
TRBJ1-2 | TRBV29-1 | NA | NA | CSVQRGSSYGYTF | TGCAGCGTCCAGAGGGGGAGTAGTTATGGCTACACCTTC
TRBJ2-2 | TRBV3-1/TRBV3-2 | TRBD1 | NA | CASSQGPDRGPGELFF | TGTGCCAGCAGCCAAGGACCCGACAGGGGCCCCGGGGAGCTGTTTTTT
TRBJ1-4 | TRBV30 | NA | NA | CAWSAGEANEKLFF | TGTGCCTGGAGTGCCGGGGAAGCTAATGAAAAACTGTTTTTT
TRBJ2-2 | TRBV6-2/TRBV6-3 | TRBD2 | NA | CASSRSGSGTGELFF | TGTGCCAGCAGCCGAAGCGGGAGTGGCACCGGGGAGCTGTTTTTT
TRBJ1-2 | TRBV3-1/TRBV3-2 | NA | NA | CASRPPGGAGYTF | TGTGCCAGCAGACCCCCCGGGGGGGCAGGCTACACCTTC
TRBJ1-6 | TRBV6-5 | NA | NA | CASRDTLNSPLHF | TGTGCCAGCCGGGACACCCTGAATTCACCCCTCCACTTT
TRBJ2-3 | TRBV9 | NA | NA | CASSGDSRTDTQYF | TGTGCCAGCAGCGGAGATTCTCGCACAGATACGCAGTATTTT
TRBJ2-7 | TRBV27 | TRBD2 | NA | CASSPGGPGGEQYF | TGTGCCAGCAGTCCAGGCGGGCCGGGGGGGGAGCAGTACTTC
TRBJ2-7 | TRBV6-5 | TRBD1 | NA | CASRYRDRAYEQYF | TGTGCCAGCAGATACCGGGACAGGGCCTACGAGCAGTACTTC
TRBJ1-1 | TRBV5-4 | NA | NA | CASSWGGDTEAFF | TGTGCCAGCAGCTGGGGGGGCGACACTGAAGCTTTCTTT
TRBJ2-5 | TRBV5-1 | TRBD2 | NA | CASSLGTSGTYQETQYF | TGCGCCAGCAGCTTGGGAACTAGCGGGACCTACCAAGAGACCCAGTACTTC
TRBJ1-2 | TRBV5-6 | NA | NA | CASTTGFWGYTF | TGTGCCAGCACCACAGGCTTTTGGGGCTACACCTTC
TRBJ2-5 | TRBV5-6 | TRBD2 | once | CASSLVGEREGQETQYF | TGTGCCAGCAGCTTGGTGGGTGAGCGGGAGGGCCAGGAGACCCAGTACTTC